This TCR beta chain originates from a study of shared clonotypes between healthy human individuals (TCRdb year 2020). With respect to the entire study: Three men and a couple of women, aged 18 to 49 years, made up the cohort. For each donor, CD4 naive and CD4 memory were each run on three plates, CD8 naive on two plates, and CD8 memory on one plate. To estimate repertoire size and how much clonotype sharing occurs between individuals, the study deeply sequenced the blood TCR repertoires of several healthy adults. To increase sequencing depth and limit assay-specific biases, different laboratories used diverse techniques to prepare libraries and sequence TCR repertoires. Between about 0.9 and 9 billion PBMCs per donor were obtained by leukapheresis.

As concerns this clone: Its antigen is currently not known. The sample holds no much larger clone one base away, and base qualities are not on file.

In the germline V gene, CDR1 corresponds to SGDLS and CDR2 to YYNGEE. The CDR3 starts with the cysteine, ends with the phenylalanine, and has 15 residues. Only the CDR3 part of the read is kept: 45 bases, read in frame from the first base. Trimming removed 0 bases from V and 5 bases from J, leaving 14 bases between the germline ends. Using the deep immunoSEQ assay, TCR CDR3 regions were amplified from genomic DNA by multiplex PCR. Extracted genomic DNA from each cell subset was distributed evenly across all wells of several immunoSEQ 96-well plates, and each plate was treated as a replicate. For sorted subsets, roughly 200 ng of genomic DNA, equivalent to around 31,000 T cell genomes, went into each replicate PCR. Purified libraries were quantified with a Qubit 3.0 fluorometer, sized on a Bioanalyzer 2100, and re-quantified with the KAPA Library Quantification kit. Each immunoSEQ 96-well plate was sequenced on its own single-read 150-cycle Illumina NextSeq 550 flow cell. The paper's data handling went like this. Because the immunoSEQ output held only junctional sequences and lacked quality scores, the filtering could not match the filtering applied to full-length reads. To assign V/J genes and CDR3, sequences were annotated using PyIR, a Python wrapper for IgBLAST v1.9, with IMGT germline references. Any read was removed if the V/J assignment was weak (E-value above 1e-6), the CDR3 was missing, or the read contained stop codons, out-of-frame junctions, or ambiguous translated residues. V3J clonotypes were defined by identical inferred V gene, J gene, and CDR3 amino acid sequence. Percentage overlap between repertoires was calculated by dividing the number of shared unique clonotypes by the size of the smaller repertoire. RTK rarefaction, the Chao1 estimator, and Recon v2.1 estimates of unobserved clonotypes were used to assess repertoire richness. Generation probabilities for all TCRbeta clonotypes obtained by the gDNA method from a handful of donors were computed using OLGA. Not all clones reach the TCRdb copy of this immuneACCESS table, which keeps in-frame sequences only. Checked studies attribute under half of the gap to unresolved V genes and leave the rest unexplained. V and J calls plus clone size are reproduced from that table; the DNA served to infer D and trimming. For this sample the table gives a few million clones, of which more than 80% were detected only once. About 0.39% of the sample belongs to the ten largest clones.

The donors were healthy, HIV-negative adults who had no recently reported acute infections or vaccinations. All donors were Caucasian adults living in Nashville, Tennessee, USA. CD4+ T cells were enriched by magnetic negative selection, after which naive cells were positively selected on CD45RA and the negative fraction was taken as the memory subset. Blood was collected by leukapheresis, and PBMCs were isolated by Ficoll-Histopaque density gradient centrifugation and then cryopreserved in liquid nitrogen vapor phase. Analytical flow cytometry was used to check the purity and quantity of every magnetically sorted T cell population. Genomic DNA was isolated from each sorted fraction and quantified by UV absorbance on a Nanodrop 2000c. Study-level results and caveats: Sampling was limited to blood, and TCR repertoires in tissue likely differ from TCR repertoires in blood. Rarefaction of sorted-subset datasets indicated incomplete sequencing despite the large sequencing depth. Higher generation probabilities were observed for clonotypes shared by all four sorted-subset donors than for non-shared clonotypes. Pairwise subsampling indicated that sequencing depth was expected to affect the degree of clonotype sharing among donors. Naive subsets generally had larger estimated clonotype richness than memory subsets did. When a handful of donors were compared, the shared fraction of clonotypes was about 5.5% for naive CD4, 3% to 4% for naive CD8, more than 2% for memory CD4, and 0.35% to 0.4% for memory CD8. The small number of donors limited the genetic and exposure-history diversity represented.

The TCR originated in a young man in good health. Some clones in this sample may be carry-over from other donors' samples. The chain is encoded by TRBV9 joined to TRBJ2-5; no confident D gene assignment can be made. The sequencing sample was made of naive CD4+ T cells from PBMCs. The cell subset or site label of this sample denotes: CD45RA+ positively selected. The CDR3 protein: CASSVAPAVSETQYF. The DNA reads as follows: TGTGCCAGCAGCGTAGCCCCTGCGGTATCGGAGACCCAGTACTTC. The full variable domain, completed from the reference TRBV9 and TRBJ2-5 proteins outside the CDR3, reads DSGVTQTPKHLITATGQRVTLRCSPRSGDLSVYWYQQSLDQGLQFLIQYYNGEERAKGNILERFSAQQFPDLHSELNLSSLELGDSALYFCASSVAPAVSETQYFGPGTRLLVL.